The entry that follows covers one T cell receptor (beta chain) sequence. Methods used by the authors: Reference gene primer amplification in the assay estimated nucleated cell counts. Assay used: immunoSEQ multiplex PCR; TCRdb lists only in-frame clones, some missing. That table supplies the V and J calls and clone size; D and trimming were determined from the DNA. This sample carries a few hundred thousand clones, around 89% of them seen once, and the ten largest clones take 6.3%. Seattle patient enrollment occurred during active infection, with longitudinal follow-up thereafter. This entry comes from a study of blood T cell repertoires in COVID-19. Study as a whole: Samples came from the United States, Italy and Spain, spanning acute and convalescent COVID-19. PBMCs, B-cell-depleted T cells, or T cells provided the cDNA or gDNA that made up the material.

In germline, CDR1 is MNHEY, CDR2 SVGAGI. CDR3 length: 14 residues. The V end was cut by 7 bases, the J end by 0 bases, with 11 bases between. Material: peripheral blood. The chain couples TRBV6-5 to TRBJ2-3; possibly TRBD2 for D (6 bases). This TCR derives from a woman aged 45 to 65 with COVID-19, enrolled during active disease. The CDR3 DNA sequence: TGTGCCAGCACTCAAAGCGGGAGCACAGATACGCAGTATTTT. This translates into CASTQSGSTDTQYF.